This T cell receptor (beta chain) originates from a study of response to subunit inactivated influenza vaccine. General observations from the study: Each seasonal flu vaccination may recruit only limited new T cells, authors suggested.

This clonotype was seen more than once but under ten times. Antigen: not known. A single record per CDR3 protein comes from TCRdb applying MiXCR to the RT-PCR reads. The table includes over 450,000 distinct CDR3 sequences, around 13% detected once. Per the germline V gene, CDR1 is SQVTM and CDR2 is ANQGSEA. The CDR3 spans 12 residues. Trimming took 4 bases from V and 3 from J; bases not matched to a gene: 3. The V call is TRBV29-1, the J call TRBJ2-7; 7 positions agree with TRBD2. The source of this sequence is a man over 45 who received an inactivated influenza vaccine. The sequencing used PBMCs from blood, collected 35 to 45 days after vaccination. In nucleotides, the CDR3 is TGCAGCGTTGCGAGCGGGATCTACGAGCAGTACTTC. It encodes CSVASGIYEQYF.